This T cell receptor (beta chain) was profiled in a study of blood T cell repertoires in COVID-19. The overall study: Acute and convalescent COVID-19 specimens originated in the United States, Italy and Spain. PBMCs, B-cell-depleted T cells, or T cells were the source of the cDNA or gDNA that made up the material.

V lost 6 bases to trimming and J lost 2 bases, with 16 bases between them. There are 15 residues in the CDR3. Germline loops: CDR1 LNHDA, CDR2 SQIVND (reference sequence). In the source study's methods: Estimated nucleated cell counts came from reference gene primer amplification. Measured with immunoSEQ multiplex PCR; TCRdb has only the in-frame clones, and not every one. The D gene and trimming were derived from the DNA, and the V and J assignments and clone size from that table. The table records about 120,000 clones, 70% to 85% of them present only once. Sequenced material: peripheral blood. J is TRBJ1-1 and V is TRBV19, with D perhaps TRBD1 (5 bases). The sequence was obtained from a woman aged 65 to 85 with acute or convalescent COVID-19. CDR3: CASRRKTEINTEAFF. CDR3 coding DNA: TGTGCCAGTAGAAGGAAGACAGAGATCAACACTGAAGCTTTCTTT.